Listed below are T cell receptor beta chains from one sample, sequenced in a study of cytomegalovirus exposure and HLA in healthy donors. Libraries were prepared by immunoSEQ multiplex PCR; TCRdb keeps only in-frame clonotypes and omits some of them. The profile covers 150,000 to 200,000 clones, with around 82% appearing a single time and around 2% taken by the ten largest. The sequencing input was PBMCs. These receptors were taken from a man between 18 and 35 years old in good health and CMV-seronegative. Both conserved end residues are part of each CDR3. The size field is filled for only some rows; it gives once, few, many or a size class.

CDR3aa: CASSLHGRARTDTQYF; v_gene: TRBV9; abundance: .
CDR3aa: CASSESLPPGMNTEAFF; v_gene: TRBV2; abundance: .
CDR3aa: CASSLEGTGGMLNTEAFF; v_gene: TRBV7-2; abundance: .
CDR3aa: CASSGSGQGASRGELFF; v_gene: TRBV19; abundance: .
CDR3aa: CASRGGSSYNSPLHF; v_gene: TRBV10-2; abundance: .
CDR3aa: CASRYGLGYTDTQYF; v_gene: TRBV7-8; abundance: .
CDR3aa: CASSLSVYTDTQYF; v_gene: TRBV27; abundance: .
CDR3aa: CASSLVGQISTDTQYF; v_gene: TRBV5-4; abundance: .
CDR3aa: CASSVQGGAGSMNTEAFF; v_gene: TRBV25-1; abundance: few
CDR3aa: CASSPWDAGGREKLFF; v_gene: TRBV7-8; abundance: .
CDR3aa: CASSKGRDRGTDTQYF; v_gene: TRBV21-1; abundance: .
CDR3aa: CASSFWTGGDYGYTF; v_gene: TRBV11-2; abundance: .
CDR3aa: CASSFGGNYTF; v_gene: TRBV28; abundance: .
CDR3aa: CASSETGGAGNTIYF; v_gene: TRBV7-3; abundance: .